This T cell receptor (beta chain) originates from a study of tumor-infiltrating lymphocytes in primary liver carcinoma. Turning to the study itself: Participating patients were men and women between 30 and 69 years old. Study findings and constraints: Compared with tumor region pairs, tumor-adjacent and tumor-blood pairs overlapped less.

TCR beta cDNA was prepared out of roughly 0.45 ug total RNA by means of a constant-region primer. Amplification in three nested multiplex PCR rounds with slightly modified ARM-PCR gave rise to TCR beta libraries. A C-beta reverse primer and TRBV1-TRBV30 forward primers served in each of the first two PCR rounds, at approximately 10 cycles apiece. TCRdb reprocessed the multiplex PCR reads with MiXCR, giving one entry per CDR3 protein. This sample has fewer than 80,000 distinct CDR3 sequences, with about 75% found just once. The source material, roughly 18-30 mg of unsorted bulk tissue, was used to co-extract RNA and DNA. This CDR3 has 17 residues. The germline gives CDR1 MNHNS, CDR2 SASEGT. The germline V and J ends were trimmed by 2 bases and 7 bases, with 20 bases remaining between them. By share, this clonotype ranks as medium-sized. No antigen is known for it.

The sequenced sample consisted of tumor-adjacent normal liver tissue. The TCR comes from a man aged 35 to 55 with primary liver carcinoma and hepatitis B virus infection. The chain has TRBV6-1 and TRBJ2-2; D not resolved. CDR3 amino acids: CASSEIGWQALDGELFF. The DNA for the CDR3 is TGTGCCAGCAGTGAAATCGGATGGCAGGCCCTCGACGGGGAGCTGTTTTTT.